This T cell receptor (beta chain) emerged from a study of shared clonotypes between healthy human individuals. The wider study: A donor's plate count was three for CD4 naive and three for CD4 memory; CD8 naive had two and CD8 memory one. General study findings and limits: Several donors showed sharing of about 4.7% of naive CD4 clonotypes. In the sorted subsets, rarefaction showed sequencing was incomplete despite large depth.

Assay: immunoSEQ multiplex PCR; the TCRdb copy retains only in-frame clones and omits some. Seen here are millions of clones, around 95% observed once, and the top ten hold more than 0.1%. The authors divided CD4+ cells into CD45RA+ naive and CD45RA-negative memory subsets. On this clone: Its specificity is unknown.

This clonotype originated in a man aged 18 to 29 in good health. Sequenced: naive CD4+ T cells sorted from blood. As to subset: CD45RA+ positively selected.

The CDR3 bases are TGTGCCAGTAGAGGGGACATAGCTCGGAACTATGGCTACACCTTC. Translating it yields CASRGDIARNYGYTF. This chain links TRBV19 with TRBJ1-2; D may be TRBD1 (6 bases). There are 15 residues in the CDR3. The germline V gene has CDR1 LNHDA and CDR2 SQIVND (reference sequence). The V end lost 6 bases, the J end lost 2 bases, and 16 bases lay between the germline ends.